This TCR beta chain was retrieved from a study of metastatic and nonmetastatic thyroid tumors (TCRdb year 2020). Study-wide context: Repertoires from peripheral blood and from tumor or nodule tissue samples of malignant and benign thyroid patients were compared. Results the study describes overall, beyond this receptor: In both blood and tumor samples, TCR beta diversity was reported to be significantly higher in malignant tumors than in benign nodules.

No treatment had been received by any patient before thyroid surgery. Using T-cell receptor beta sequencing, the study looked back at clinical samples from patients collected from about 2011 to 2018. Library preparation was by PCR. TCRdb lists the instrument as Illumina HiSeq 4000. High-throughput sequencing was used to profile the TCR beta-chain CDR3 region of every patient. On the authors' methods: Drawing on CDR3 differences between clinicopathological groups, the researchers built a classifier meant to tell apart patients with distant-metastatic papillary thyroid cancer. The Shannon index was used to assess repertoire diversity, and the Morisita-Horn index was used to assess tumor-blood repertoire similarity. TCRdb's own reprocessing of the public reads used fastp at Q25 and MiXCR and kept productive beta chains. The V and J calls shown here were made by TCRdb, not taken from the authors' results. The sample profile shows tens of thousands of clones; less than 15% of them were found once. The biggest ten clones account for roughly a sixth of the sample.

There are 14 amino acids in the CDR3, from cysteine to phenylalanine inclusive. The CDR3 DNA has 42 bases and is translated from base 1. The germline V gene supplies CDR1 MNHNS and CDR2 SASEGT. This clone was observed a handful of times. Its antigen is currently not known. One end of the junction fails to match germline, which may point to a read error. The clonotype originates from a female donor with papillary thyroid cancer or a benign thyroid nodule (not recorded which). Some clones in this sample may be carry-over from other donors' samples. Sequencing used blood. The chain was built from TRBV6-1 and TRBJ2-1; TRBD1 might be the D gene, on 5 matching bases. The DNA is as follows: TGTGTCAGCATCCCGCCTCAGGGTTGGGATGAGCAGTTCTTC. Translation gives CVSIPPQGWDEQFF.